The 26 T cell receptor beta chains given below trace back to one sample, sequenced in a study of blood T cell repertoires in COVID-19. Here immunoSEQ multiplex PCR was the method, and the copy in TCRdb shows in-frame clones only, minus some. The profile shows about 98,000 clones, 75% to 85% of them singletons. The sequenced sample consisted of peripheral blood. The receptors derive from a man aged 65 to 79 with acute or convalescent COVID-19.

The rearrangement links TRBV6-1 to TRBJ2-1; perhaps TRBD1 as D (5 bases). Trimming stripped 3 bases from V and 4 bases from J, with 10 bases between. This CDR3 is 14 amino acids long. Germline CDR1 reads MNHNS; CDR2 reads SASEGT. CDR3 in DNA: TGTGCCAGCAGTGACAGGGTTTATTACAATGAGCAGTTCTTC. It codes for CASSDRVYYNEQFF.

The genes are TRBV27 and TRBJ2-2, with 9 bases matching TRBD1. This CDR3 has 16 residues. Trimming at V came to 0 bases and at J to 4 bases, leaving 3 bases not matched to a gene. The germline V gene has CDR1 MNHEY and CDR2 SMNVEV (reference sequence). Here the CDR3 DNA reads TGTGCCAGCAGTTTATCGTGGACAGGGGCCACCGGGGAGCTGTTTTTT. Amino acids: CASSLSWTGATGELFF.

The chain links TRBV14 to TRBJ2-7; 12 positions agree with TRBD2. Trimming cost V 0 bases and J 4 bases; bases outside gene matches: 10. In germline, CDR1 is SGHDN, CDR2 FVKESK. The CDR3 is 18 amino acids. CDR3 DNA: TGTGCCAGCAGCCAAGATAAAACTAGCGGGAGGAGAGGGTACGAGCAGTACTTC. This codes for CASSQDKTSGRRGYEQYF.

The chain joins TRBV11-2 to TRBJ1-1; D is possibly TRBD1 (5 bases). Germline loops: CDR1 SGHAT, CDR2 FQNNGV. CDR3 length equals 15 residues. Trimming shortened V by 5 bases and J by 1 base, and 14 bases separated the two germline ends. Here the CDR3 DNA reads TGTGCCAGCAGCCACCCGACAGTGGGGAACACTGAAGCTTTCTTT. This translates into CASSHPTVGNTEAFF.

This clone was recorded once. This chain links TRBV27 with TRBJ1-5, with 8 nucleotides matching TRBD1. CDR1 and CDR2 (germline): MNHEY, SMNVEV (reference sequence). Unmatched junction bases numbered 7, after V lost 3 bases and J lost 3 bases. This CDR3 is 16 amino acids long. The CDR3: CASSFTGRGLNQPQHF. CDR3 coding DNA: TGTGCCAGCAGTTTTACGGGCAGGGGGCTCAATCAGCCCCAGCATTTT.

The chain employs TRBV6-5 and TRBJ1-5; possible D gene TRBD1, 6 bases. Germline loops: CDR1 MNHEY, CDR2 SVGAGI. The CDR3 contains 14 residues. The V end lost 6 bases, the J end lost 3 bases, and 12 bases lay between the germline ends. CDR3 loop: CASSSVGANQPQHF. The CDR3 DNA reads TGTGCCAGCAGCTCCGTGGGGGCCAATCAGCCCCAGCATTTT.

This chain joins TRBV18 and TRBJ1-1; D may be TRBD1 (6 bases). The germline V and J ends were trimmed by 3 bases and 2 bases, with 16 bases remaining between them. The V gene's germline CDR1 is KGHSH and CDR2 LQKENI. The CDR3 runs to 16 residues. The CDR3 DNA is TGTGCCAGCTCACCTAAAGACAGGAGCCTTAACACTGAAGCTTTCTTT. Amino acid sequence: CASSPKDRSLNTEAFF.

This clone was seen only a few times. CDR3 DNA sequence: TGTGCCAGCGCCCCTAGCGGGAGGGAGAATGAGCAGTTCTTC. As protein: CASAPSGRENEQFF. This chain connects TRBV28 to TRBJ2-1; 12 bases match TRBD2. Germline CDR1 and CDR2: MDHEN and SYDVKM. V was pared by 8 bases and J by 7 bases, with 6 bases of the junction left unmatched. The CDR3 consists of 14 residues.

This clone was seen a few times. V usage is TRBV12-3 or TRBV12-4 and J usage is TRBJ2-7; D ambiguous. There are 13 residues in the CDR3. V was trimmed by 6 bases and J by 0 bases, leaving 9 bases between them. The CDR3 sequence: CASRAESSYEQYF. The CDR3 nucleotides are TGTGCCAGCAGGGCGGAGAGCTCCTACGAGCAGTACTTC.

About this clone itself: Other DNA sequences in the same sample also yield this CDR3. V and J are TRBV5-1 and TRBJ2-3; 7 nucleotides agree with TRBD2. Germline loops: CDR1 SGHRS, CDR2 YFSETQ. CDR3 length: 15 amino acids. J was trimmed by 0 bases and V by 0 bases; bases with no gene match: 1. Written as DNA, the CDR3 is TGCGCCAGCAGCTTGGGCGGGAGAAGCACAGATACGCAGTATTTT. It yields the protein CASSLGGRSTDTQYF.

The V gene is TRBV3-1 (or the pseudogene TRBV3-2), the J gene TRBJ2-7, with D perhaps TRBD2 (6 bases). This CDR3 comprises 15 residues. V lost 4 bases and J 2 bases, leaving 15 bases between the germline ends. Per the germline V gene, CDR1 is LGHDT and CDR2 is YNNKEL (reference sequence). The CDR3 nucleotides are TGTGCCAGCAGCCCCAACCGGGGAGGCACCTACGAGCAGTACTTC. Translated, it gives CASSPNRGGTYEQYF.

The chain employs TRBV14 and TRBJ1-2; D is possibly TRBD1 (5 bases). CDR1 SGHDN and CDR2 FVKESK come from the germline V gene. V gave up 1 base and J gave up 8 bases, with 17 bases separating them. The CDR3 spans 15 residues. The CDR3 DNA is TGTGCCAGCAGCCAAGGAGGCGGCAGGGTCAGAGGCTACACCTTC. Translating it yields CASSQGGGRVRGYTF. Supplemented by reference TRBV14 and TRBJ1-2, the full variable domain reads EAGVTQFPSHSVIEKGQTVTLRCDPISGHDNLYWYRRVMGKEIKFLLHFVKESKQDESGMPNNRFLAERTGGTYSTLKVQPAELEDSGVYFCASSQGGGRVRGYTFGSGTRLTVV.

The chain combines TRBV19 with TRBJ1-5; 7 bases map to TRBD1. The CDR3 has 13 residues. Germline V gene lookup returns CDR1 LNHDA and CDR2 SQIVND (reference sequence). V gave up 6 bases and J gave up 3 bases; unmatched junction bases: 2. CDR3 protein: CASRGQSNQPQHF. CDR3 bases: TGTGCCAGTAGGGGACAGTCCAATCAGCCCCAGCATTTT.

This clone was observed a few times. The chain employs TRBV11-2 and TRBJ1-1, with 11 nucleotides matching TRBD1. V trimming: 5 bases; J trimming: 5 bases; junction bases outside the gene matches: 10. This CDR3 has 16 residues. Germline values: CDR1 SGHAT, CDR2 FQNNGV. The CDR3 spells CASSGWMGQGGTEAFF. The DNA for the CDR3 is TGTGCCAGCAGCGGATGGATGGGACAGGGGGGGACTGAAGCTTTCTTT.

The CDR3 DNA follows: TGTGCCAGCAGTGGGGGCAGGGGTAGACCGACTGGAAACACCATATATTTT. Its translation: CASSGGRGRPTGNTIYF. This sequence joins TRBV28 and TRBJ1-3; the D gene is possibly TRBD1 (6 bases). The CDR3 spans 17 residues. Per germline, CDR1 MDHEN and CDR2 SYDVKM. V was clipped by 5 bases and J by 2 bases, with 19 bases between them.

This clone was counted a few times. The chain combines TRBV7-3 with TRBJ1-5, with a tentative D call TRBD1 (5 bases). Germline assignment: CDR1 SGHTA and CDR2 FQGTGA. This CDR3 spans 13 amino acids. V dropped 10 bases and J dropped 7 bases, with 17 bases sitting between them. CDR3 residues: CATAKGVDQPQHF. The CDR3 region has the DNA TGTGCCACAGCAAAAGGGGTAGACCAGCCCCAGCATTTT.

This clone was seen only a few times. The chain is built from TRBV19 and TRBJ2-5; 7 nucleotides agree with TRBD2. The CDR3 contains 13 residues. With 7 bases clipped from V and 4 bases from J, the junction kept 6 bases outside the gene matches. Per the germline V gene, CDR1 is LNHDA and CDR2 is SQIVND (reference sequence). CDR3 DNA sequence: TGTGCCAGTAACCTGGGGAGGGGAGAGACCCAGTACTTC. Its protein is CASNLGRGETQYF.

The genes are TRBV5-5 and TRBJ1-3; possibly TRBD1 for D (6 bases). Germline CDR1 SGHKS, CDR2 YYEKEE (reference sequence). The CDR3 has 17 amino acids. V was clipped by 5 bases and J by 0 bases, with 18 bases between them. The CDR3 DNA reads as TGTGCCAGCAGTCATACCGCAGGGGCCAGCTCTGGAAACACCATATATTTT. Protein: CASSHTAGASSGNTIYF.

The chain has TRBV19 and TRBJ2-3; 7 nucleotides line up with TRBD2. V lost 2 bases and J lost 2; bases outside the gene matches: 1. In germline, CDR1 is LNHDA, CDR2 SQIVND (reference sequence). The CDR3 contains 14 residues. The CDR3 nucleotides read TGTGCCAGTAGTATAAGGGACTACACAGATACGCAGTATTTT. This sequence encodes CASSIRDYTDTQYF.

V and J are TRBV20-1 and TRBJ1-1; no clear D. With 3 bases removed from V and 13 bases from J, the gap between germline ends came to 6 bases. This CDR3 is 8 amino acids long. The germline gives CDR1 DFQATT, CDR2 SNEGSKA (reference sequence). CDR3 coding DNA: TGCAGTGCTAGTAGAGTTTTCTTT. It is translated as CSASRVFF.

The chain links TRBV2 to TRBJ1-5; the match to TRBD1 covers 7 bases. With 2 bases clipped from V and 3 bases from J, the junction kept 13 bases outside the gene matches. The CDR3 contains 18 residues. Germline CDR1 and CDR2: SNHLY and FYNNEI. The CDR3 here is CASSEFGWETGINQPQHF. The CDR3, as DNA: TGTGCCAGCAGTGAATTTGGATGGGAGACAGGGATCAATCAGCCCCAGCATTTT. Using reference TRBV2 and TRBJ1-5 for the parts outside the CDR3, the full variable domain is EPEVTQTPSHQVTQMGQEVILRCVPISNHLYFYWYRQILGQKVEFLVSFYNNEISEKSEIFDDQFSVERPDGSNFTLKIRSTKLEDSAMYFCASSEFGWETGINQPQHFGDGTRLSIL.

CDR3 sequence: CASSQGPGLPQHF. The CDR3 DNA is TGTGCCAGCAGCCAAGGCCCGGGGTTGCCCCAGCATTTT. This chain uses TRBV3-1 (or the pseudogene TRBV3-2) with TRBJ1-5; D gene uncertain. Trimming removed 1 base from V and 9 bases from J, with 10 bases in between. The CDR3 runs 13 residues. Germline V gene sequence: CDR1 LGHDT, CDR2 YNNKEL (reference sequence).

The rearrangement uses TRBV5-5 and TRBJ1-6, with 7 bases aligning to TRBD1. The V and J ends lost 4 bases and 8 bases, in that order; junction bases with no gene match: 9. Germline CDR1 reads SGHKS; CDR2 reads YYEKEE (reference sequence). This CDR3 comprises 15 residues. The CDR3 DNA reads TGTGCCAGCAGCGTCACCGGGACAGAAGATTCACCCCTCCACTTT. Encoded protein: CASSVTGTEDSPLHF.

The chain has TRBV9 and TRBJ2-2; the match to TRBD2 covers 12 bases. The CDR3 consists of 16 residues. J was trimmed by 5 bases and V by 4 bases; bases with no gene match: 6. Germline CDR1 SGDLS, CDR2 YYNGEE. The DNA for the CDR3 is TGTGCCAGCAGCTCCACTAGCGGGAGGTTAACCGGGGAGCTGTTTTTT. It translates to CASSSTSGRLTGELFF.

The chain is built from TRBV4-2 and TRBJ1-3; 9 bases are a match to TRBD1. This CDR3 has 16 amino acids. With V trimmed by 3 bases and J by 3 bases, 6 bases remained unmatched. From germline, CDR1 is LGHNA and CDR2 YNFKEQ. CDR3 nucleotides: TGTGCCAGCAGCCATTCTTTGACAGGGGGTGGAAACACCATATATTTT. Its translation: CASSHSLTGGGNTIYF.

The gene calls are TRBV7-3 and TRBJ2-7; 7 positions match TRBD2. CDR1 and CDR2 from the germline V gene are SGHTA and FQGTGA. The CDR3 runs to 14 residues. The J segment lost 5 bases and the V segment lost 1 base, leaving 5 bases of the junction unmatched. In DNA, the CDR3 is TGTGCCAGCAGCTTAAGCGGGAGTGGCCACGAGCAGTACTTC. Translation: CASSLSGSGHEQYF.